The sample holds a few counts of the clone carrying this T cell receptor (beta chain). V was pared by 0 bases and J by 7 bases, with 11 bases of the junction left unmatched. CDR3 size: 16 residues. Germline CDR1 and CDR2: SGHRS and YFSETQ. The sample belongs to a study of blood T cell repertoires in COVID-19. Study overall: From T cells, B-cell-depleted T cells, or PBMCs came the material, which was cDNA or gDNA.

Original methodology: From reference gene primer amplification, estimates of nucleated cell counts were derived. Repertoires were generated with immunoSEQ multiplex PCR, while TCRdb's copy carries only in-frame clones and drops some. V and J calls and clone size are as listed in that table; D and trimming were resolved from the DNA. The sample lists roughly 250,000 clones, roughly 80% occurring once. The specimen sequenced was peripheral blood. The sequence derives from a woman between 55 and 75 years old with active or convalescent COVID-19. The genes are TRBV5-1 and TRBJ2-3, with TRBD1 identical over 7 bases. Here the CDR3 reads CASSLDQGDLVYTQYF. CDR3 in DNA: TGCGCCAGCAGCTTGGACCAGGGGGACCTCGTGTATACGCAGTATTTT.